This T cell receptor (beta chain) was captured in a study of blood T cell repertoires in COVID-19. This clone was seen only once. Method: immunoSEQ multiplex PCR; TCRdb's copy keeps in-frame clones and lacks some. The sample carries about 160,000 clones, 75% to 90% recorded once. The clonotype originates from a human donor with acute or convalescent COVID-19. The donor label of this sample is uncertain. Sequencing used peripheral blood.

The CDR3 DNA follows: TGTGCCAGCAGCCAAGATCAGGACAGGGGACGGGGAAAACTGTTTTTT. Its translation is CASSQDQDRGRGKLFF. The chain links TRBV4-2 to TRBJ1-4; 9 bases map to TRBD1. CDR1 and CDR2 from the germline V gene are LGHNA and YNFKEQ. J lost 10 bases, V lost 0 bases, and 9 bases had no gene match. The CDR3 is made up of 16 amino acids.